This T cell receptor (beta chain) is from a study of cytomegalovirus exposure and HLA in healthy donors. Findings of the study overall: There were some V segments, including TRBV6-2 and TRBV6-3, excluded as indistinguishable. In a later analysis, HLA-associated beta chains showed higher expansion and lower generation probabilities than comparable chains. Later analysis identified a missense DCLRE1C variant that was linked to TCR beta V- and J-gene trimming.

The CDR3 has 15 amino acids. Germline V lookup: CDR1 MNHEY, CDR2 SVGAGI. V was clipped by 6 bases and J by 6 bases, with 18 bases between them. PCR employed 60 Vbeta and 13 Jbeta primers. Profiled with immunoSEQ multiplex PCR; TCRdb holds only in-frame clones, not every one. The sample gives 150,000 to 200,000 clones, roughly 79% of which show up once; 2.5% to 3.5% is in the top ten. Comment on this clone: The antigen remains undetermined.

This clonotype originated in a male donor in good health and CMV-seronegative. The rearrangement uses TRBV6-5 and TRBJ1-5; possible D gene TRBD1, 6 bases. Source material: PBMCs. The CDR3 protein is CASSPQREGGQPQHF. In nucleotides, the CDR3 is TGTGCCAGCAGCCCTCAGAGGGAGGGGGGTCAGCCCCAGCATTTT.